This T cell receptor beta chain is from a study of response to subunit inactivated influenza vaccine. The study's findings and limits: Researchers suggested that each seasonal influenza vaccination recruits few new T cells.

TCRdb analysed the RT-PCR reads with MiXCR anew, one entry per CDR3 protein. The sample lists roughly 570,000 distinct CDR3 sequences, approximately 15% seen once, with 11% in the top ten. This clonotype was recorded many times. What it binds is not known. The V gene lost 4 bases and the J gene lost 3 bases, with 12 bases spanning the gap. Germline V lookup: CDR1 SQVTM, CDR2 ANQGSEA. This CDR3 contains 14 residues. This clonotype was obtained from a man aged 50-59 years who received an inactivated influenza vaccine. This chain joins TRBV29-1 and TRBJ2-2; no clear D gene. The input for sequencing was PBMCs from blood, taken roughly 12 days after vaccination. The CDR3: CSVGTPGHTGELFF. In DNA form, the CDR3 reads TGCAGCGTTGGGACCCCCGGTCACACCGGGGAGCTGTTTTTT.